The 18 T cell receptor beta chains reported below all come from one sample, sequenced in a study of monozygotic twins with cystic fibrosis. Generated by immunoSEQ multiplex PCR, the TCRdb table keeps only in-frame clones and is missing some. The sample includes 35,000 or so clones, around 82% of them seen just once. The source material was blood. The receptors here all came from a girl aged 2 to 9 with cystic fibrosis.

This sequence joins TRBV10-1 and TRBJ1-5; no clear D gene. Deletions cut 2 bases from V and 0 bases from J, with 14 bases between. Germline V gene sequence: CDR1 WNHNN, CDR2 SYGVQD (reference sequence). This CDR3 is built from 17 residues. The CDR3 is CASSEGKRLNSNQPQHF. Here the CDR3 DNA reads TGCGCCAGCAGTGAGGGTAAAAGGCTCAATAGCAATCAGCCCCAGCATTTT.

The chain has TRBV15 and TRBJ2-1; no reliable D call. Trimming pared 0 bases from V and 10 bases from J, leaving 10 bases between. Germline lookup yields CDR1 LNHNV and CDR2 YYDKDF (reference sequence). This CDR3 is 13 amino acids long. The CDR3 here is CATSRDPFWEQFF. The CDR3, as DNA: TGTGCCACCAGCAGAGATCCTTTTTGGGAGCAGTTCTTC.

The rearrangement uses TRBV15 and TRBJ2-2; the D is unclear. CDR1 and CDR2 from the germline V gene are LNHNV and YYDKDF (reference sequence). V was pared by 1 base and J by 4 bases, with 13 bases between. CDR3 length: 16 residues. The CDR3 DNA is TGTGCCACCAGCAGAGGAAACCCACAAAGCACCGGGGAGCTGTTTTTT. Protein sequence: CATSRGNPQSTGELFF.

DNA of the CDR3: TGCGCCAGCAGCCAAGGGTCCGCGAACACCGGGGAGCTGTTTTTT. Its protein is CASSQGSANTGELFF. This chain connects TRBV4-1 to TRBJ2-2; D is unclear. The V gene lost 1 base and the J gene lost 0 bases, with 6 bases spanning the gap. The germline gives CDR1 MGHRA, CDR2 YSYEKL. This CDR3 region has 15 residues.

The rearrangement uses TRBV7-6 and TRBJ2-7, with 7 positions matching TRBD1. J gave up 0 bases and V 1 base, and 6 bases lay outside the gene matches. This CDR3 has 16 amino acids. Germline loops: CDR1 SGHVS, CDR2 FNYEAQ. The CDR3 region is CASSLGQGIGSYEQYF. The CDR3 nucleotides read TGTGCCAGCAGCTTAGGACAGGGTATAGGCTCCTACGAGCAGTACTTC.

The V call is TRBV2, the J call TRBJ1-2; possible D gene TRBD1, 5 bases. The CDR3 has 13 amino acids. The ends were cut back, 0 bases at V and 4 bases at J, with 6 bases in the middle. Looked up from germline, CDR1 is SNHLY and CDR2 is FYNNEI. The CDR3 protein is CASSEAGPYGYTF. The DNA for the CDR3 is TGTGCCAGCAGTGAAGCGGGGCCCTATGGCTACACCTTC.

The gene calls are TRBV7-3 and TRBJ2-7; tentatively, D is TRBD2 (7 bases). The V gene lost 8 bases and the J gene lost 2 bases, with 19 bases spanning the gap. The CDR3 has 15 amino acids. CDR1 and CDR2 (germline): SGHTA, FQGTGA. CDR3 bases: TGTGCCAGCGCCCTGACTGGGGGGGCCACCTACGAGCAGTACTTC. It translates to CASALTGGATYEQYF.

V and J are TRBV10-2 and TRBJ2-7; D is unclear. Germline V gives CDR1 WSHSY, CDR2 SAAADI. The CDR3 loop spans 14 amino acids. V shed 6 bases and J shed 0 bases, with 12 bases lying between them. CDR3 loop: CASSPLGNSYEQYF. Written as DNA, the CDR3 is TGCGCCAGCAGCCCACTGGGAAACTCCTACGAGCAGTACTTC.

The chain couples TRBV27 to TRBJ1-1; D is ambiguous. There are 15 residues in the CDR3. Germline V gene lookup returns CDR1 MNHEY and CDR2 SMNVEV (reference sequence). V was clipped by 8 bases and J by 3 bases, with 19 bases between them. The CDR3 spells CASRRGSLSYTEAFF. The CDR3 bases are TGTGCCAGCCGGCGAGGATCCTTGTCATACACTGAAGCTTTCTTT.

This clone was detected a few times. The chain recombines TRBV4-2 with TRBJ1-2; a possible D gene is TRBD1 (5 bases). Trimming cost V 1 base and J 2 bases, with 14 bases left between them. The CDR3 has 16 residues. Per germline, CDR1 LGHNA and CDR2 YNFKEQ. The CDR3 sequence is CASSQGARVANYGYTF. CDR3 nucleotide sequence: TGTGCCAGCAGCCAAGGGGCCAGGGTGGCCAACTATGGCTACACCTTC.

The CDR3 DNA sequence: TGCAGCGTCTTGAGAAGCCCCTATGGCTACACCTTC. Translated, it gives CSVLRSPYGYTF. The genes are TRBV29-1 and TRBJ1-2; unclear D gene. V was clipped by 6 bases and J by 4 bases, with 12 bases between them. Germline V lookup: CDR1 SQVTM, CDR2 ANQGSEA. The CDR3 has 12 residues. Full variable domain (rest looked up from reference TRBV29-1 and TRBJ1-2): SAVISQKPSRDICQRGTSLTIQCQVDSQVTMMFWYRQQPGQSLTLIATANQGSEATYESGFVIDKFPISRPNLTFSTLTVSNMSPEDSSIYLCSVLRSPYGYTFGSGTRLTVV.

The V and J genes are TRBV4-2 and TRBJ2-1; D tentatively reads TRBD1 or TRBD2 (6 bases each). The CDR3 sequence is 17 residues long. Looked up from germline, CDR1 is LGHNA and CDR2 is YNFKEQ. The germline V and J ends were trimmed by 2 bases and 2 bases, with 16 bases remaining between them. The CDR3 loop reads CASSQTRGRVTYNEQFF. DNA for the CDR3: TGTGCCAGCAGCCAAACCCGGGGGCGGGTGACCTACAATGAGCAGTTCTTC.

This chain connects TRBV5-1 to TRBJ2-1, with D perhaps being TRBD1 or TRBD2 (6 bases each). The germline V and J ends were trimmed by 5 bases and 7 bases, with 13 bases remaining between them. The CDR3 has 13 amino acids. The germline V gene encodes CDR1 SGHRS and CDR2 YFSETQ. The DNA for the CDR3 is TGCGCCAGCAGTGAGGGGGGCAGGAATGAGCAGTTCTTC. Translated, it gives CASSEGGRNEQFF.

The count of this clone is one. The CDR3 nucleotides are TGTGCCAGTAGTATAACCCGAAGAGGGGAGCAGTACTTC. Protein product: CASSITRRGEQYF. This chain connects TRBV19 to TRBJ2-7; maybe TRBD2 (5 bases). CDR1 is LNHDA, CDR2 SQIVND, per germline (reference sequence). The CDR3 runs 13 residues. Trimming pared 2 bases from V and 7 bases from J, leaving 12 bases between. The complete variable domain, with remaining parts taken from reference TRBV19 and TRBJ2-7, reads DGGITQSPKYLFRKEGQNVTLSCEQNLNHDAMYWYRQDPGQGLRLIYYSQIVNDFQKGDIAEGYSVSREKKESFPLTVTSAQKNPTAFYLCASSITRRGEQYFGPGTRLTVT.

The chain couples TRBV6-6 to TRBJ1-2, with D unresolved. The germline V gene encodes CDR1 MNHNY and CDR2 SVGAGI (reference sequence). V was pared by 2 bases and J by 4 bases, with 14 bases between. The length of the CDR3 is 15 residues. CDR3 protein: CASSYVSSGSYGYTF. The CDR3 DNA reads TGTGCCAGCAGTTACGTCTCCTCTGGCTCCTATGGCTACACCTTC.

The J gene is TRBJ1-3, the V gene TRBV5-4; D is uncertain. Germline values: CDR1 SGHNT, CDR2 YYREEE (reference sequence). The CDR3 runs 15 residues. V lost 5 bases and J lost 4, with 16 bases in between. The CDR3 loop is CASSLTTARGNTIYF. The CDR3 nucleotides are TGTGCCAGCAGTCTTACTACCGCTCGAGGAAACACCATATATTTT. The full variable domain, with the rest looked up from reference TRBV5-4 and TRBJ1-3, is ETGVTQSPTHLIKTRGQQVTLRCSSQSGHNTVSWYQQALGQGPQFIFQYYREEENGRGNFPPRFSGLQFPNYSSELNVNALELDDSALYLCASSLTTARGNTIYFGEGSWLTVV.

The DNA of the CDR3 is TGTGCCAGCAGCCAATCACGGTTCACTGAAGCTTTCTTT. It codes for CASSQSRFTEAFF. V is TRBV14 and J is TRBJ1-1; D call uncertain. The CDR3 is 13 amino acids. Germline loops: CDR1 SGHDN, CDR2 FVKESK. V lost 2 bases and J 4 bases, leaving 8 bases between the germline ends.

This chain joins TRBV29-1 and TRBJ1-2; D not resolved. This CDR3 is built from 14 residues. From germline, CDR1 is SQVTM and CDR2 ANQGSEA. V was trimmed by 3 bases and J by 4 bases, leaving 15 bases between them. As DNA, the CDR3 is TGCAGCGTTGACGGTTCCGGGGATGGCTATGGCTACACCTTC. Protein sequence: CSVDGSGDGYGYTF.